The 26 T cell receptor beta chains reported below all come from one sample, sequenced in a study of CD8 T cells in Susac syndrome. The RNA, about 0.45 to 1 ug, was put through reverse transcription using random hexamers. TCRdb re-analysed the immunoSEQ multiplex PCR reads in MiXCR, keeping a single row per CDR3 protein. The table lists 250,000 to 300,000 distinct CDR3 sequences, roughly 81% of them singletons, with over 0.1% in the top ten. Sequencing used CD8+ T cells from PBMCs. The source of these receptors is a human donor with multiple sclerosis.

On this clonotype: The junction departs from germline at one end; a sequencing error may be responsible. V and J are TRBV4-1 and TRBJ2-6; the D gene could be TRBD1 or TRBD2 (5 bases each). In germline, CDR1 is MGHRA, CDR2 YSYEKL. This CDR3 comprises 12 residues. CDR3 amino acids: CASSQGGTVLHF. As DNA, the CDR3 is TGCGCCAGCAGCCAAGGGGGGACCGTCCTTCACTTC.

V usage is TRBV12-3 or TRBV12-4 and J usage is TRBJ1-2; 7 positions agree with TRBD1. V trimming: 5 bases; J trimming: 3 bases; junction bases outside the gene matches: 3. The CDR3 has 13 amino acids. The CDR3 region has the DNA TGTGCCAGCAGTCCGACAGGGCACTATGGCTACACCTTC. This sequence encodes CASSPTGHYGYTF.

For this clonotype: A junction end diverges from the germline sequence, so it may reflect a read error. The V gene is TRBV27, the J gene TRBJ2-7; TRBD2 aligns across 10 bases. The CDR3 spans 16 residues. CDR1 MNHEY and CDR2 SMNVEV come from the germline V gene (reference sequence). CDR3 amino acids: CASSLSPGTSEYEQYF. The DNA for the CDR3 is TGTGCCAGCAGTCTATCCCCCGGGACTAGCGAGTACGAGCAGTACTTC.

The table lists this clonotype with a count of one. The chain recombines TRBV6-1 with TRBJ2-1; TRBD2 agrees at 13 bases. The germline V gene encodes CDR1 MNHNS and CDR2 SASEGT. V dropped 7 bases and J dropped 4; count of bases not matched to a gene: 13. This CDR3 is built from 18 residues. CDR3 loop: CASTKLAGGPGWYNEQFF. The CDR3 DNA is TGTGCCAGCACTAAACTAGCGGGAGGGCCAGGTTGGTACAATGAGCAGTTCTTC.

The chain links TRBV4-1 to TRBJ2-3, with 8 nucleotides matching TRBD1. V lost 3 bases, J lost 2 bases, and 7 bases stayed unmatched. The germline gives CDR1 MGHRA, CDR2 YSYEKL. The CDR3 runs 16 residues. This CDR3 is CASSHVRTGITDTQYF. The CDR3 DNA reads as TGCGCCAGCAGCCACGTCCGGACAGGGATCACAGATACGCAGTATTTT.

The V gene is TRBV6-5, the J gene TRBJ2-2; D might be TRBD1 (6 bases). The V gene lost 7 bases and the J gene lost 0 bases, with 12 bases spanning the gap. CDR3 length: 15 amino acids. Germline values: CDR1 MNHEY, CDR2 SVGAGI. CDR3 protein: CASTWTASNTGELFF. In nucleotides, the CDR3 is TGTGCCAGCACCTGGACAGCTTCGAACACCGGGGAGCTGTTTTTT.

As DNA, the CDR3 is TGCAGCGCGCCGGAGACGGCGAATGAGCAGTTCTTC. Its translation: CSAPETANEQFF. The chain links TRBV29-1 to TRBJ2-1; D gene ambiguous. The CDR3 totals 12 residues. Trimming shortened V by 7 bases and J by 7 bases, and 14 bases separated the two germline ends. Germline V gene data show CDR1 as SQVTM and CDR2 as ANQGSEA.

This chain uses TRBV30 with TRBJ2-1; D is ambiguous. Per germline, CDR1 GTSNPN and CDR2 SVGIG (reference sequence). The V end lost 2 bases, the J end lost 0 bases, and 17 bases lay between the germline ends. This CDR3 comprises 17 residues. The CDR3 DNA is TGTGCCTGGAGTCCCACCCAAAAGTTTAGCTCCTACAATGAGCAGTTCTTC. This encodes CAWSPTQKFSSYNEQFF.

This clonotype has only one observation. This chain joins TRBV5-1 and TRBJ1-3; no reliable D call. Germline V gene lookup returns CDR1 SGHRS and CDR2 YFSETQ. The V gene lost 2 bases and the J gene lost 4 bases, with 13 bases spanning the gap. The CDR3 length is 15 residues. The CDR3 region is CASSFRSGEGNTIYF. In DNA form, the CDR3 reads TGCGCCAGCAGCTTCCGTTCTGGAGAGGGAAACACCATATATTTT.

The CDR3 sequence is CASSPPVGQGAKSTSIYEQYF. CDR3 nucleotide sequence: TGTGCCAGCAGTCCCCCGGTTGGACAGGGCGCTAAATCCACCTCAATCTACGAGCAGTACTTC. The chain uses TRBV27 and TRBJ2-7, with 8 bases that match TRBD1. The CDR3 loop spans 21 amino acids. With 5 bases clipped from V and 3 bases from J, the junction kept 27 bases outside the gene matches. Germline V gene data show CDR1 as MNHEY and CDR2 as SMNVEV (reference sequence).

The chain couples TRBV20-1 to TRBJ1-6; D is undetermined. V lost 0 bases and J lost 8, with 20 bases in between. This CDR3 contains 17 residues. Germline CDR1 and CDR2: DFQATT and SNEGSKA (reference sequence). In nucleotides, the CDR3 is TGCAGTGCTAGAGATGCGGAGGAGACACATATGGATTCACCCCTCCACTTT. Its translation is CSARDAEETHMDSPLHF.

The chain recombines TRBV11-2 with TRBJ2-2; D gene unclear. The germline gives CDR1 SGHAT, CDR2 FQNNGV. V lost 0 bases and J 6 bases, leaving 17 bases between the germline ends. The CDR3 is 17 amino acids. The CDR3 sequence: CASSLEANSGRAGELFF. DNA of the CDR3: TGTGCCAGCAGCTTAGAGGCGAACTCTGGACGGGCCGGGGAGCTGTTTTTT.

The chain is built from TRBV7-9 and TRBJ2-3; D is uncertain. This CDR3 has 12 amino acids. In germline, CDR1 is SEHNR, CDR2 FQNEAQ (reference sequence). Trimming removed 1 base from V and 4 bases from J, with 3 bases in between. The CDR3 protein is CASSLVPDTQYF. The DNA of the CDR3 is TGTGCCAGCAGCTTAGTTCCAGATACGCAGTATTTT.

This chain joins TRBV12-3 or TRBV12-4 and TRBJ2-1; D not certain. V was trimmed by 4 bases and J by 10 bases, leaving 17 bases between them. The CDR3 extends over 14 amino acids. The CDR3 loop reads CASSWMVDHPEQFF. The CDR3 region has the DNA TGTGCCAGCAGTTGGATGGTAGACCATCCAGAGCAGTTCTTC.

The chain couples TRBV19 to TRBJ2-7, with D unclear. Germline CDR1 and CDR2: LNHDA and SQIVND (reference sequence). V was shortened by 1 base and J by 1 base, with 11 bases between the two germline ends. CDR3 size: 15 residues. The CDR3 reads CASSIGPAGSYEQYF. The CDR3 DNA is TGTGCCAGTAGTATAGGCCCGGCTGGTTCCTACGAGCAGTACTTC.

This chain joins TRBV4-1 and TRBJ2-5, with TRBD2 matching 12 bases. The CDR3 spans 14 residues. The V segment lost 5 bases and the J segment 14 bases; nucleotides outside the gene matches: 12. The germline gives CDR1 MGHRA, CDR2 YSYEKL. CDR3 region: CASSTQGLAGPFYF. For the CDR3, the DNA is TGCGCCAGCAGCACCCAGGGACTAGCGGGTCCCTTTTACTTC.

V gene TRBV5-1 combines with J gene TRBJ1-6; the D is unclear. CDR1 SGHRS and CDR2 YFSETQ come from the germline V gene. The CDR3 covers 15 residues. V lost 5 bases and J 1 base, leaving 10 bases between the germline ends. The CDR3 reads CASSSDGSYNSPLHF. The CDR3 DNA is TGCGCCAGCAGTTCGGACGGATCCTATAATTCACCCCTCCACTTT.

The chain has TRBV6-1 and TRBJ2-7; 7 bases fit TRBD2. The V gene's germline CDR1 is MNHNS and CDR2 SASEGT. Losses at the gene ends were 8 bases for V and 3 bases for J; bases not matched to a gene: 10. This CDR3 contains 14 residues. The CDR3 DNA reads TGTGCCAGCCGCTGGTCTAGCGGAGACTACGAGCAGTACTTC. Translation gives CASRWSSGDYEQYF.

The genes are TRBV13 and TRBJ2-7, with 10 nucleotides matching TRBD2. Germline values: CDR1 PRHDT, CDR2 FYEKMQ (reference sequence). CDR3 length: 16 amino acids. Trimming took 5 bases from V and 4 from J; bases not matched to a gene: 11. CDR3 in amino acids: CASSRSGAGGRYEQYF. CDR3 DNA sequence: TGTGCCAGCAGCCGGTCGGGAGCGGGAGGGAGGTACGAGCAGTACTTC.

The chain couples TRBV28 to TRBJ2-5; TRBD2 agrees at 10 bases. The CDR3 extends over 15 amino acids. V was pared by 8 bases and J by 4 bases, with 10 bases of the junction left unmatched. Germline V gives CDR1 MDHEN, CDR2 SYDVKM. The CDR3 nucleotides are TGTGCCAGCGGATCCGGGACTAGCGTTGGAGAGACCCAGTACTTC. Protein product: CASGSGTSVGETQYF.

The chain couples TRBV20-1 to TRBJ2-7; 12 bases map to TRBD2. From germline, CDR1 is DFQATT and CDR2 SNEGSKA (reference sequence). Germline trimming cut 2 bases from V and 3 bases from J; bases unmatched to any gene: 5. The CDR3 length is 15 residues. The CDR3 protein is CSARTSGRSVYEQYF. The CDR3 nucleotides are TGCAGTGCTAGAACTAGCGGGAGGAGTGTCTACGAGCAGTACTTC.

This chain joins TRBV6-5 and TRBJ2-7; D not resolved. The CDR3 extends over 14 amino acids. The ends were cut back, 4 bases at V and 5 bases at J, with 15 bases in the middle. Germline CDR1 reads MNHEY; CDR2 reads SVGAGI. The CDR3 coding sequence is TGTGCCAGCAGTTTGGTCCCAGAAGTTAACGAGCAGTACTTC. Translation gives CASSLVPEVNEQYF.

The chain has TRBV5-1 and TRBJ2-7; TRBD1 matches 9 bases. Per the germline V gene, CDR1 is SGHRS and CDR2 is YFSETQ. V lost 5 bases, J lost 3 bases, and 6 bases stayed unmatched. This CDR3 contains 14 residues. CDR3 sequence: CASRPGTGNYEQYF. The DNA of the CDR3 is TGCGCCAGCAGACCCGGGACAGGGAACTACGAGCAGTACTTC.

The chain uses TRBV7-3 and TRBJ2-1; maybe TRBD2 (6 bases). The V end was cut by 2 bases, the J end by 0 bases, with 20 bases between. Germline CDR1 reads SGHTA; CDR2 reads FQGTGA. The CDR3 covers 19 residues. The CDR3 DNA is TGTGCCAGCAGCTTATCACGGGACTCATCATTTAGCTCCTACAATGAGCAGTTCTTC. Protein: CASSLSRDSSFSSYNEQFF.

The chain combines TRBV27 with TRBJ1-5, with 7 bases that match TRBD1. The ends lost 6 bases at V and 7 bases at J; junction bases unmatched: 9. Germline values: CDR1 MNHEY, CDR2 SMNVEV (reference sequence). This CDR3 comprises 14 residues. CDR3 protein: CASSSGGGRQPQHF. The CDR3 nucleotides read TGTGCCAGCAGCTCAGGGGGTGGGAGACAGCCCCAGCATTTT.

J is TRBJ2-1 and V is TRBV20-1, with D hard to call. The germline CDR1 and CDR2 sequences are DFQATT and SNEGSKA (reference sequence). Trimming removed 0 bases from V and 0 bases from J, with 12 bases in between. The CDR3 is 16 amino acids. The CDR3 region is CSARDWSEGSYNEQFF. CDR3 sequence (DNA): TGCAGTGCTAGAGATTGGAGCGAAGGCTCCTACAATGAGCAGTTCTTC.